This is a list of T cell receptor beta chains from one sample in a study of CD8+CD57+ T cells in acquired aplastic anemia. MiXCR was run by TCRdb on the reads, yielding one entry per CDR3 protein. In the table there are 400,000 to 450,000 distinct CDR3 sequences, 60% to 80% of which are singletons. The sequenced sample consisted of sorted CD4+, CD8+, or CD8+CD57+ T cells (not recorded which) from PBMCs. Source of these receptors: a human donor in good health, serving as a control. The CDR3 runs from the conserved cysteine through the conserved F or W. The D gene is left open where the match is weak. For some rows the clone size is stated as once, few or many, or as a class when expanded; others skip it.

j_call d_call clone_size v_call cdr3_aa cdr3_nt
TRBJ1-1 NA many TRBV3-1 CASSLPLGPGAGEAFF TGTGCCAGCAGCCTACCCCTAGGGCCAGGGGCAGGTGAAGCTTTCTTT
TRBJ1-2 NA NA TRBV10-3 CAISTERGYGYTF TGTGCCATCAGTACGGAACGGGGGTATGGCTACACCTTC
TRBJ2-2 NA once TRBV7-2 CASSPTFGGAGELFF TGTGCCAGCAGCCCGACCTTCGGTGGAGCGGGGGAGCTGTTTTTT
TRBJ1-1 NA NA TRBV29-1 CSVVRAQPEAFF TGCAGCGTTGTAAGGGCACAACCTGAAGCTTTCTTT
TRBJ2-3 TRBD2 once TRBV5-1 CASSLAGGGSTDTQYF TGCGCCAGCAGCTTAGCGGGGGGGGGGAGCACAGATACGCAGTATTTT
TRBJ2-4 NA NA TRBV20-1 CSARMAVTGEYF TGCAGTGCTAGGATGGCGGTCACCGGCGAGTACTTC
TRBJ2-3 NA NA TRBV4-3 CASSQEQGLADTQYF TGCGCCAGCAGCCAAGAACAAGGGCTGGCAGATACGCAGTATTTT
TRBJ2-5 NA many TRBV20-1 CSAQRILWETQYF TGCAGTGCTCAGCGGATCCTCTGGGAGACCCAGTACTTC
TRBJ1-2 NA NA TRBV20-1 CSATRQDYGCYTF TGCAGTGCTACAAGGCAGGATTATGGCTGCTACACCTTC
TRBJ2-7 TRBD1 NA TRBV5-1 CASSLGGQGATLYEQYF TGCGCCAGCAGCTTAGGCGGACAGGGGGCCACTCTTTACGAGCAGTACTTC
TRBJ2-1 TRBD2 NA TRBV2 CASSESGRSEQFF TGTGCCAGCAGTGAAAGCGGGAGAAGTGAGCAGTTCTTC
TRBJ2-4 TRBD1 many TRBV29-1 CSVAPTGKNIQYF TGCAGCGTTGCTCCGACAGGGAAAAACATTCAGTACTTC
TRBJ1-5 NA once TRBV6-1 CASGPGPGNQPQHF TGTGCCAGCGGTCCCGGACCGGGCAATCAGCCCCAGCATTTT
TRBJ1-5 NA few TRBV12-3/TRBV12-4 CASSLGPNQPQHF TGTGCCAGCAGTCTAGGGCCCAATCAGCCCCAGCATTTT
TRBJ1-2 TRBD1 many TRBV20-1 CSARVRQDRAYGYTF TGCAGTGCTAGAGTCCGCCAGGACAGGGCGTATGGCTACACCTTC
TRBJ2-7 NA few TRBV7-7 CASSLDGGNEQYF TGTGCTAGCAGCCTGGACGGGGGCAACGAGCAGTACTTC
TRBJ2-7 TRBD2 NA TRBV7-4 CASSVVAGGAGEQYF TGTGCCAGCAGCGTAGTGGCGGGGGGGGCAGGCGAGCAGTACTTC
TRBJ1-5 NA NA TRBV7-2 CASSFRGRTNHPEHF TGTGCCAGCAGCTTCCGGGGACGCACCAATCACCCCGAGCATTTT
TRBJ1-5 NA NA TRBV7-9 CATGYRRSAYEQYHF TGTGCCACCGGCTACAGGCGCTCAGCTTACGAGCAGTACCATTTT
TRBJ1-5 NA NA TRBV5-4 CASSCEGHSNQPQHF TGTGCCAGCAGCTGCGAAGGTCATAGCAATCAGCCCCAGCATTTT
TRBJ1-5 NA NA TRBV2 CASREAGPGGQEPQHF TGTGCCAGCAGGGAAGCAGGGCCGGGGGGCCAAGAGCCCCAGCATTTT
TRBJ2-3 NA few TRBV10-3 CAISEGGSTDTQYF TGTGCCATCAGTGAGGGCGGTAGCACAGATACGCAGTATTTT